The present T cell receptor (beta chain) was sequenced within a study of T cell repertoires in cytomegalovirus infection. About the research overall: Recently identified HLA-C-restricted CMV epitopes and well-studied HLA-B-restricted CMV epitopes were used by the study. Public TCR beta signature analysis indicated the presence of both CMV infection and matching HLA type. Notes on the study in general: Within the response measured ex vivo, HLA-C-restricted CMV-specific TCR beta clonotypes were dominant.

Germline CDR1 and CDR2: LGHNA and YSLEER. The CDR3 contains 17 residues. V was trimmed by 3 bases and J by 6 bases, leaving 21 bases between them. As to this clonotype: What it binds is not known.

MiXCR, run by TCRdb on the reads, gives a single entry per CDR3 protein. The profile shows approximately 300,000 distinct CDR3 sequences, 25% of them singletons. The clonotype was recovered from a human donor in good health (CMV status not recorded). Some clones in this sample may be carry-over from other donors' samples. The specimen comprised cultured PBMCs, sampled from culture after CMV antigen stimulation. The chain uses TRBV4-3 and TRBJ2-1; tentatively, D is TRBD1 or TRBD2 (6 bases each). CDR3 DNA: TGCGCCAGCAGCCAGGAGGGGGGCGGCCCCCGGGCCAATGAGCAGTTCTTC. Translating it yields CASSQEGGGPRANEQFF.